The sequence of this T cell receptor (beta chain) was determined in a study of shared clonotypes between healthy human individuals. Background on the study: Plates per donor: three CD4 naive, three CD4 memory, two CD8 naive, one CD8 memory. Points from the study as a whole: Shared across a few donors were roughly 4.8% of the naive CD4 clonotypes. Sampling included only blood; tissue repertoires likely differ. An anticipated effect of sequencing depth on clonotype sharing among donors was recognized.

The data were produced by immunoSEQ multiplex PCR, yet TCRdb's version contains in-frame clones alone and is incomplete. The sample lists approximately 2.1 million clones; roughly 93% were seen once. Turning to this clone: The antigen remains undetermined.

The CDR3 covers 14 residues. V lost 1 base to trimming and J lost 7 bases, with 14 bases between them. Germline CDR1 and CDR2: SGHDN and FVKESK. This sequence was found in a man younger than 35 in good health. Some clones in this sample may be carry-over from other donors' samples. The sample taken for sequencing was naive CD4+ T cells from PBMCs. The subset was: CD45RA+ positively selected. This sequence joins TRBV14 and TRBJ2-7, with D possibly matching TRBD1 (6 bases). CDR3 nucleotide sequence: TGTGCCAGCAGCCAAGGCTTTTCAGGGGCAGAGCAGTACTTC. This sequence encodes CASSQGFSGAEQYF.